The 7 T cell receptor beta chains below all came from one sample that was sequenced in a study of graft-versus-host responses after intestinal transplantation. The antigens of these receptors remain unknown. Measured with immunoSEQ multiplex PCR; TCRdb has only the in-frame clones, and not every one. The data contain around 120,000 clones, about nine tenths of them seen just once; the ten biggest clones take up 0.18%. Sequenced material: unstimulated CD4+ T cells sorted from spleen or lymph node cells, taken before intestinal transplant. The origin of the receptors is a human donor who received an intestinal transplant.

The rearrangement links TRBV28 to TRBJ1-1; 7 bases are shared with TRBD1. The CDR3 length is 14 residues. V shed 8 bases and J 4 bases; nucleotides not matched to a gene: 10. Germline lookup yields CDR1 MDHEN and CDR2 SYDVKM. The CDR3: CASLSQGMGTEAFF. The CDR3 DNA sequence: TGTGCCAGCCTATCACAGGGGATGGGCACTGAAGCTTTCTTT.

V usage is TRBV28 and J usage is TRBJ1-5; 9 bases fit TRBD1. J gave up 4 bases and V 8 bases, and 12 bases lay outside the gene matches. The CDR3 spans 16 residues. From germline, CDR1 is MDHEN and CDR2 SYDVKM. The CDR3 sequence: CASQAQGALPNQPQHF. In DNA form, the CDR3 reads TGTGCCAGCCAAGCACAGGGGGCCCTCCCGAATCAGCCCCAGCATTTT.

The chain is built from TRBV10-3 and TRBJ2-1; maybe TRBD2 (5 bases). Germline assignment: CDR1 ENHRY and CDR2 SYGVKD. V lost 5 bases and J lost 3, with 11 bases in between. The CDR3 runs 14 residues. The CDR3: CAISKGSNYNEQFF. In DNA form, the CDR3 reads TGTGCCATCAGTAAAGGGAGTAACTACAATGAGCAGTTCTTC.

The J gene is TRBJ2-7, the V gene TRBV2, with 10 bases aligning to TRBD2. Germline CDR1 is SNHLY and CDR2 is FYNNEI. Unmatched junction bases numbered 3, after V lost 5 bases and J lost 5 bases. The CDR3 has 13 amino acids. CDR3 coding DNA: TGTGCCAGCAGTAAACTAGCGGGAAACGAGCAGTACTTC. Residues: CASSKLAGNEQYF.

The chain carries TRBV28 and TRBJ1-2; 7 bases match TRBD1. CDR3 length equals 14 residues. Germline-derived CDR1 and CDR2 are MDHEN and SYDVKM. Unmatched junction bases numbered 8, after V lost 7 bases and J lost 3 bases. CDR3 sequence reads: CASNSGTAHYGYTF. CDR3 nucleotide sequence: TGTGCCAGCAATTCCGGGACAGCTCACTATGGCTACACCTTC.

The rearrangement uses TRBV7-8 and TRBJ2-1; TRBD2 matches at 8 bases. Germline CDR1 reads SGHVS; CDR2 reads FQNEAQ. V shed 3 bases, J shed 0 bases, and the junction held 7 bases outside the gene matches. The CDR3 extends over 17 amino acids. The CDR3 sequence is CASSLRLALSSYNEQFF. The CDR3 nucleotides are TGTGCCAGCAGCTTGAGACTAGCGCTAAGCTCCTACAATGAGCAGTTCTTC.

This clone was observed a single time. The chain uses TRBV6-7 and TRBJ2-1, with TRBD2 matching over 8 bases. TRBV6-7 is sorted into the ORF group, with uncertain function. With 0 bases clipped from V and 4 bases from J, the junction kept 5 bases outside the gene matches. The CDR3 contains 16 residues. In nucleotides, the CDR3 is TGTGCCAGCAGTTACTCGCCTAGCGGGTTATACAATGAGCAGTTCTTC. Its translation: CASSYSPSGLYNEQFF.